Shown below are 10 T cell receptor beta chains from a single sample sequenced in a study of radiation and T cells in renal cell carcinoma. This sample's time point: blood 2 weeks post-SBRT. Treatment indicated: 15 Gy SBRT to primary tumor, nephrectomy 4 weeks later. Using immunoSEQ multiplex PCR, the repertoire was profiled, and TCRdb retains in-frame clones only, with some absent. The top ten clones hold approximately 2% of a sample with some 130,000 clones, roughly four fifths of them seen once. Specimen: blood, collected from a patient whose treatment included radiotherapy and nephrectomy. The receptors were sampled from a woman aged 55-69 years with renal cell carcinoma.

This clone was picked up a small number of times. The rearrangement joins TRBV11-1 to TRBJ1-1; D is undetermined. V dropped 7 bases and J dropped 3 bases, with 6 bases sitting between them. The CDR3 length is 11 residues. CDR1 and CDR2 from the germline V gene are SGHAT and FQDESV (reference sequence). The CDR3 bases are TGTGCCAGCACCCGGGACACTGAAGCTTTCTTT. The encoded protein is CASTRDTEAFF.

The chain recombines TRBV7-9 with TRBJ2-1, with 9 nucleotides matching TRBD1. Per the germline V gene, CDR1 is SEHNR and CDR2 is FQNEAQ (reference sequence). CDR3 length: 14 residues. Here the CDR3 reads CVGDRVVANNEQFF. CDR3 coding DNA: TGTGTCGGGGACAGGGTGGTAGCCAACAATGAGCAGTTCTTC.

The chain is built from TRBV10-1 and TRBJ2-5, with 9 bases identical to TRBD1. The V gene end was trimmed by 3 bases and the J gene end by 5 bases; junction bases not matched to a gene: 7. Germline V gene lookup returns CDR1 WNHNN and CDR2 SYGVQD (reference sequence). The CDR3 spans 15 residues. The CDR3 DNA sequence: TGCGCCAGCAGTGATGGGACAGGGTATTTGGAGACCCAGTACTTC. Amino acids: CASSDGTGYLETQYF.

The J gene is TRBJ1-1, the V gene TRBV10-3; no clear D gene. The CDR3 extends over 16 amino acids. The V gene's germline CDR1 is ENHRY and CDR2 SYGVKD. Trimming left V 0 bases short and J 3 bases short, with 14 bases between. The CDR3 is CAISESLGREDTEAFF. The CDR3 DNA reads as TGTGCCATCAGTGAGTCGCTAGGTAGGGAAGACACTGAAGCTTTCTTT.

This sequence joins TRBV5-6 and TRBJ1-6; TRBD1 matches 10 bases. The CDR3 consists of 15 residues. Looked up from germline, CDR1 is SGHDT and CDR2 is YYEEEE. Trimming took 2 bases from V and 10 from J; bases not matched to a gene: 6. DNA for the CDR3: TGTGCCAGCAGCTTCCCCGGGACAGGGGACTCACCCCTCCACTTT. Translating it yields CASSFPGTGDSPLHF.

V and J are TRBV28 and TRBJ1-4, with D perhaps matching TRBD1 (6 bases). The CDR3 has 18 amino acids. V was clipped by 3 bases and J by 2 bases, with 19 bases between them. Germline assignment: CDR1 MDHEN and CDR2 SYDVKM. The chain's CDR3 is CASSFWDIGTSTNEKLFF. The CDR3 DNA reads as TGTGCCAGCAGTTTCTGGGACATTGGTACCTCCACTAATGAAAAACTGTTTTTT.

The V call is TRBV27, the J call TRBJ1-1; D unclear. CDR1 is MNHEY and CDR2 is SMNVEV in the germline V gene (reference sequence). Trimming took off 6 bases at V and 0 bases at J, with 5 bases between the two ends. The CDR3 runs to 12 residues. CDR3 sequence: CASRTMNTEAFF. The CDR3 region has the DNA TGTGCCAGCAGGACAATGAACACTGAAGCTTTCTTT.

V and J are TRBV6-6 and TRBJ1-5; D is possibly TRBD1 (6 bases). Per germline, CDR1 MNHNY and CDR2 SVGAGI (reference sequence). There are 13 residues in the CDR3. Deletions cut 6 bases from V and 6 bases from J, with 12 bases between. The CDR3 coding sequence is TGTGCCAGCAGAGACACAGGGCTTCAGCCCCAGCATTTT. It translates to CASRDTGLQPQHF.

V is TRBV5-1 and J is TRBJ2-3; D unclear. Per germline, CDR1 SGHRS and CDR2 YFSETQ. The CDR3 has 16 residues. With 0 bases removed from V and 3 bases from J, the gap between germline ends came to 14 bases. CDR3 bases: TGCGCCAGCAGCTTGGAGGCATTTTATTTTACAGATACGCAGTATTTT. Encoded protein: CASSLEAFYFTDTQYF. The entire variable domain, with the rest obtained from reference TRBV5-1 and TRBJ2-3, is as follows: KAGVTQTPRYLIKTRGQQVTLSCSPISGHRSVSWYQQTPGQGLQFLFEYFSETQRNKGNFPGRFSGRQFSNSRSEMNVSTLELGDSALYLCASSLEAFYFTDTQYFGPGTRLTVL.

The chain employs TRBV6-1 and TRBJ2-5; 10 bases are a match to TRBD1. V trimming: 7 bases; J trimming: 5 bases; junction bases outside the gene matches: 7. The CDR3 has 14 amino acids. Germline V CDR1 and CDR2: MNHNS, SASEGT. The CDR3 DNA sequence: TGTGCCAGCACAGAGACAGGGGGCCCGGAGACCCAGTACTTC. It codes for CASTETGGPETQYF.